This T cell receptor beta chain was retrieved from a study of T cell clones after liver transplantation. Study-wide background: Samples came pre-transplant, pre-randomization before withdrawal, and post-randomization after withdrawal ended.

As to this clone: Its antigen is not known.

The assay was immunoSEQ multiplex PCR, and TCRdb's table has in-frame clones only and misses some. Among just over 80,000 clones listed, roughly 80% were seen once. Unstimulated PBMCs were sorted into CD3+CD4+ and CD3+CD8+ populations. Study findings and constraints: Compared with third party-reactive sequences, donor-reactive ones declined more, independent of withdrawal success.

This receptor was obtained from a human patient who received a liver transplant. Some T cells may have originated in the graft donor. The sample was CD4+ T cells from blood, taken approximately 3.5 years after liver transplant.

CDR3 nucleotide sequence: TGTGCCAGCAGTGTCCAAGGGGGCATATATGGCTACACCTTC. Protein sequence: CASSVQGGIYGYTF. J is TRBJ1-2 and V is TRBV25-1, with 7 bases fitting TRBD1. This CDR3 is built from 14 residues. Germline V gives CDR1 MGHDK, CDR2 SYGVNS. The J segment lost 5 bases and the V segment lost 4 bases, leaving 7 bases of the junction unmatched.